The subject of this entry is one T cell receptor (beta chain). The target antigen is unknown. This specimen comes from a study of blood T cells in healthy people across ages. Study-wide findings and caveats: Researchers report that TCR beta diversity correlated strongly with naive T cell percentage. Per-million-T-cell TCR beta diversity fell roughly linearly with age.

Germline V CDR1 and CDR2: SQVTM, ANQGSEA. V was shortened by 7 bases and J by 4 bases, with 10 bases between the two germline ends. The CDR3 loop spans 11 amino acids. Through a sample-barcoded 5' primer and a J-beta primer mix, a second PCR was run for about 7 to 12 cycles. TCRdb used MiXCR to reprocess the 5' RACE reads, holding one entry per CDR3 protein. Among under 2,000,000 distinct CDR3 sequences listed, approximately 50% were seen once. The chain recombines TRBV29-1 with TRBJ1-1, with D possibly being TRBD1 (5 bases). This receptor was identified in a middle-aged woman in good health. The material sequenced was blood. The CDR3 here is CSGDLGTEAFF. CDR3 nucleotides: TGCAGCGGGGACTTAGGCACTGAAGCTTTCTTT. Looking up the rest from reference TRBV29-1 and TRBJ1-1 gives the full variable domain: SAVISQKPSRDICQRGTSLTIQCQVDSQVTMMFWYRQQPGQSLTLIATANQGSEATYESGFVIDKFPISRPNLTFSTLTVSNMSPEDSSIYLCSGDLGTEAFFGQGTRLTVV.